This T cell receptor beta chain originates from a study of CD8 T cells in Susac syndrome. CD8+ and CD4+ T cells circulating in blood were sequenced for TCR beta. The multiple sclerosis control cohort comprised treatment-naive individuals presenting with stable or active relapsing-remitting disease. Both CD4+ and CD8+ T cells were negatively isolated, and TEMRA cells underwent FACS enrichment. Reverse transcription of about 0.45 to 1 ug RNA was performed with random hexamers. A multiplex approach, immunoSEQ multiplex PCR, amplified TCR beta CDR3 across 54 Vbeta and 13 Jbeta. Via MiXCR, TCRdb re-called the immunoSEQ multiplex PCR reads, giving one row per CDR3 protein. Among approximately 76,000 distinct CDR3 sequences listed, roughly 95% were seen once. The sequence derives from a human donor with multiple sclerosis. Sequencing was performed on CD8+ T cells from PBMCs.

The CDR3 DNA sequence: TGCGCCAGCAGCCCCCTTCCCGGGACTACTTTCGGCGAGCAGTACTTC. It is translated as CASSPLPGTTFGEQYF. The genes are TRBV5-1 and TRBJ2-7, with 7 bases lining up with TRBD2. CDR1 SGHRS and CDR2 YFSETQ come from the germline V gene. Germline trimming cut 4 bases from V and 6 bases from J; bases unmatched to any gene: 16. The CDR3 consists of 16 residues.